The 20 T cell receptor beta chains in this list originate from one sample, sequenced in a study of type 1 regulatory T cells. TCRdb re-called the reads through MiXCR, storing one row per CDR3 protein. The table includes 60,000 to 70,000 distinct CDR3 sequences, nearly 65% detected once. Their specific antigens are unknown. The sample comprised cultured T cells, either the whole culture or a sorted T cell fraction (not recorded which). The subset is: Tr1-enriched cell product generated in vitro against host alloantigens. The receptor set was obtained from a human donor in good health.

CDR3 sequence reads: CASSRQALGAETQYF. The DNA for the CDR3 is TGTGCCAGCAGCCGACAAGCCCTAGGGGCAGAGACCCAGTACTTC. The genes are TRBV7-9 and TRBJ2-5; D possibly corresponds to TRBD1 (5 bases). Trimming removed 5 bases at V and 4 bases at J, with 17 bases between. Germline CDR1 SEHNR, CDR2 FQNEAQ (reference sequence). The CDR3 is 15 residues long.

The chain is built from TRBV7-2 and TRBJ2-1, with 10 bases matching TRBD2. In germline, CDR1 is SGHTA, CDR2 FQGNSA. The CDR3 is 17 residues long. With V trimmed by 3 bases and J by 5 bases, 10 bases remained unmatched. DNA of the CDR3: TGTGCCAGCAGCTTCTCAAGGACTAGCGGATCACACAATGAGCAGTTCTTC. Amino acids: CASSFSRTSGSHNEQFF.

The V and J genes are TRBV5-1 and TRBJ2-1; possible D gene TRBD2, 6 bases. The germline V gene encodes CDR1 SGHRS and CDR2 YFSETQ. Trimming shortened V by 1 base and J by 8 bases, and 10 bases separated the two germline ends. The CDR3 contains 13 residues. The CDR3: CASSLRGIDEQFF. Written as DNA, the CDR3 is TGCGCCAGCAGCTTGCGGGGGATTGATGAGCAGTTCTTC.

The table lists this clonotype with many counts. The CDR3 nucleotides read TGTGCCAGCAGTTTAGGAGGCGTGGCCACCGGGGAGCTGTTTTTT. This gives the protein CASSLGGVATGELFF. The chain joins TRBV12-3 or TRBV12-4 to TRBJ2-2; the D is unclear. V lost 1 base and J lost 4, with 10 bases in between. The CDR3 spans 15 residues.

This clonotype was observed a handful of times. The chain has TRBV5-6 and TRBJ2-5; D is possibly TRBD2 (6 bases). CDR3 size: 17 residues. The germline CDR1 and CDR2 sequences are SGHDT and YYEEEE. Trimming pared 1 base from V and 4 bases from J, leaving 20 bases between. The CDR3 spells CASSLLLMSGEGETQYF. The CDR3, as DNA: TGTGCCAGCAGCTTGCTGCTTATGTCGGGAGAGGGAGAGACCCAGTACTTC.

The CDR3 is CASGRTGGAETQYF. The CDR3 nucleotides are TGTGCCAGCGGACGAACAGGGGGCGCGGAGACCCAGTACTTC. This chain links TRBV28 with TRBJ2-5; 9 nucleotides line up with TRBD1. The CDR3 extends over 14 amino acids. The junction had 9 bases not matched to a gene; V was cut back by 8 bases and J by 5 bases. The germline CDR1 and CDR2 sequences are MDHEN and SYDVKM.

The table lists this clonotype with a few counts. This sequence joins TRBV5-1 and TRBJ2-2; 7 bases match TRBD1. This CDR3 has 15 residues. Germline V gene sequence: CDR1 SGHRS, CDR2 YFSETQ. The V segment lost 0 bases and the J segment 5 bases; nucleotides outside the gene matches: 4. The CDR3 DNA reads as TGCGCCAGCAGCTTGGGAACAGGGGCAACCGGGGAGCTGTTTTTT. As protein: CASSLGTGATGELFF. The full variable domain, rest sourced from reference TRBV5-1 and TRBJ2-2, is KAGVTQTPRYLIKTRGQQVTLSCSPISGHRSVSWYQQTPGQGLQFLFEYFSETQRNKGNFPGRFSGRQFSNSRSEMNVSTLELGDSALYLCASSLGTGATGELFFGEGSRLTVL.

The rearrangement joins TRBV4-1 to TRBJ2-1, with a weak D call TRBD2 (5 bases). Germline V gene lookup returns CDR1 MGHRA and CDR2 YSYEKL. CDR3 length: 15 amino acids. V lost 1 base and J 3 bases, leaving 10 bases between the germline ends. The CDR3 here is CASSQGAVSYNEQFF. The CDR3, as DNA: TGCGCCAGCAGCCAAGGAGCGGTAAGCTACAATGAGCAGTTCTTC.

The V and J genes are TRBV20-1 and TRBJ1-1; 9 bases fit TRBD1. The CDR3 is 13 amino acids. Losses at the gene ends were 1 base for V and 6 bases for J; bases not matched to a gene: 3. Germline V gene lookup returns CDR1 DFQATT and CDR2 SNEGSKA (reference sequence). The CDR3 sequence is CSARGQGGPEAFF. The CDR3 nucleotides are TGCAGTGCTAGAGGACAGGGGGGACCTGAAGCTTTCTTT.

The V and J genes are TRBV12-3 or TRBV12-4 and TRBJ2-2; TRBD1 might be the D (5 bases). The CDR3 extends over 15 amino acids. Trimming removed 6 bases from V and 5 bases from J, with 16 bases in between. The CDR3 here is CASSPVQPGTGELFF. DNA of the CDR3: TGTGCCAGCAGCCCTGTACAACCAGGGACCGGGGAGCTGTTTTTT.

The chain links TRBV11-1 to TRBJ2-3; D is unresolved. V was shortened by 2 bases and J by 0 bases, with 6 bases between the two germline ends. This CDR3 has 14 residues. Germline loops: CDR1 SGHAT, CDR2 FQDESV (reference sequence). In DNA, the CDR3 is TGTGCCAGCAGCTTAATGGACAGCACAGATACGCAGTATTTT. This translates into CASSLMDSTDTQYF. Complete variable domain (other parts from reference TRBV11-1 and TRBJ2-3): EAEVAQSPRYKITEKSQAVAFWCDPISGHATLYWYRQILGQGPELLVQFQDESVVDDSQLPKDRFSAERLKGVDSTLKIQPAELGDSAMYLCASSLMDSTDTQYFGPGTRLTVL.

The chain links TRBV18 to TRBJ1-4; tentatively, D is TRBD1 (5 bases). Deletions cut 2 bases from V and 7 bases from J, with 17 bases between. The CDR3 has 16 amino acids. Germline V lookup: CDR1 KGHSH, CDR2 LQKENI. The CDR3 is CASSPLPQGGSEKLFF. In DNA form, the CDR3 reads TGTGCCAGCTCACCATTGCCCCAGGGTGGAAGTGAAAAACTGTTTTTT.

The table lists this clonotype with many counts. As DNA, the CDR3 is TGTGCCACCGGAAGGGGTCCAGATACGCAGTATTTT. As protein: CATGRGPDTQYF. The chain joins TRBV6-6 to TRBJ2-3, with D tentatively TRBD1 (5 bases). Deletions cut 10 bases from V and 4 bases from J, with 12 bases between. CDR3 length: 12 residues. Germline CDR1 MNHNY, CDR2 SVGAGI (reference sequence).

The CDR3, as DNA: TGTGCCAGCAGCTTGTCTTATCGGTTGGGTGGACAGGGGCAGAACACTGAAGCTTTCTTT. It codes for CASSLSYRLGGQGQNTEAFF. This sequence joins TRBV5-5 and TRBJ1-1; TRBD1 aligns across 9 bases. CDR3 size: 20 residues. Germline CDR1 reads SGHKS; CDR2 reads YYEKEE (reference sequence). The junction had 17 bases not matched to a gene; V was cut back by 1 base and J by 1 base.

This chain uses TRBV25-1 with TRBJ2-7; a weak D match, TRBD1 (5 bases). The V end lost 7 bases, the J end lost 1 base, and 17 bases lay between the germline ends. The CDR3 consists of 15 residues. CDR1 MGHDK and CDR2 SYGVNS come from the germline V gene. Written as DNA, the CDR3 is TGTGCCAGCATCCTCAGGGAAGGGCGATCCTACGAGCAGTACTTC. Translation gives CASILREGRSYEQYF.

V usage is TRBV3-1 and J usage is TRBJ2-1; 7 bases map to TRBD1. Germline assignment: CDR1 LGHDT and CDR2 YNNKEL (reference sequence). The CDR3 contains 15 residues. J gave up 5 bases and V 3 bases, and 7 bases lay outside the gene matches. CDR3 sequence: CASSHRQGIHNEQFF. CDR3 nucleotides: TGTGCCAGCAGCCATAGACAGGGAATCCACAATGAGCAGTTCTTC.

V usage is TRBV2 and J usage is TRBJ2-1; D gene ambiguous. V lost 7 bases and J 6 bases, leaving 10 bases between the germline ends. CDR3 length: 12 residues. The germline V gene has CDR1 SNHLY and CDR2 FYNNEI. CDR3 amino acids: CASTPPLNEQFF. As DNA, the CDR3 is TGTGCCAGCACTCCCCCTCTCAATGAGCAGTTCTTC.

The J gene is TRBJ1-1, the V gene TRBV19; TRBD1 agrees at 9 bases. The trim removed 5 bases at V and 4 bases at J, leaving 14 bases unmatched. Germline CDR1 LNHDA, CDR2 SQIVND (reference sequence). This CDR3 is 17 amino acids long. The CDR3 loop is CASSSGTGFENPTEAFF. DNA for the CDR3: TGTGCCAGTAGTTCCGGGACAGGGTTTGAGAATCCCACTGAAGCTTTCTTT.

The V call is TRBV9, the J call TRBJ2-3; D is unresolved. V was pared by 9 bases and J by 0 bases, with 11 bases between. This CDR3 comprises 13 residues. The germline CDR1 and CDR2 sequences are SGDLS and YYNGEE. The CDR3 loop is CATAVTSTDTQYF. The CDR3, as DNA: TGTGCCACGGCAGTGACTAGCACAGATACGCAGTATTTT.

The chain links TRBV4-1 to TRBJ2-7, with 9 bases matching TRBD2. Germline trimming cut 4 bases from V and 5 bases from J; bases unmatched to any gene: 12. This CDR3 is built from 16 residues. Germline V CDR1 and CDR2: MGHRA, YSYEKL. In DNA form, the CDR3 reads TGCGCCAGCAGCCTTTACCCGGGACTAGCTTTCGACGAGCAGTACTTC. This translates into CASSLYPGLAFDEQYF.